The clone carrying this T cell receptor (beta chain) appeared once. This sample stems from a study of CD8+ T cells in alopecia areata. It was cDNA, reverse transcribed from extracted RNA, that served as the sequencing template. Method: immunoSEQ multiplex PCR; TCRdb's copy keeps in-frame clones and lacks some. The sample records fewer than 100,000 clones, 50% to 75% being singletons. V shed 5 bases and J 6 bases; nucleotides not matched to a gene: 4. This CDR3 is 14 amino acids long. Germline V gene lookup returns CDR1 MNHEY and CDR2 SMNVEV (reference sequence). Treatment given: oral pan-JAK inhibitor, 5-10 mg twice daily.

The sequence was obtained from a human donor with alopecia areata. The source material was CD8+ T cells sorted from blood, sampled at week 4, from a patient treated with tofacitinib. This sequence joins TRBV27 and TRBJ2-1, with 10 bases fitting TRBD1. For the CDR3, the DNA is TGTGCCAGCAGTCTCCGGACAGGGGGCAATGAGCAGTTCTTC. Translated: CASSLRTGGNEQFF.